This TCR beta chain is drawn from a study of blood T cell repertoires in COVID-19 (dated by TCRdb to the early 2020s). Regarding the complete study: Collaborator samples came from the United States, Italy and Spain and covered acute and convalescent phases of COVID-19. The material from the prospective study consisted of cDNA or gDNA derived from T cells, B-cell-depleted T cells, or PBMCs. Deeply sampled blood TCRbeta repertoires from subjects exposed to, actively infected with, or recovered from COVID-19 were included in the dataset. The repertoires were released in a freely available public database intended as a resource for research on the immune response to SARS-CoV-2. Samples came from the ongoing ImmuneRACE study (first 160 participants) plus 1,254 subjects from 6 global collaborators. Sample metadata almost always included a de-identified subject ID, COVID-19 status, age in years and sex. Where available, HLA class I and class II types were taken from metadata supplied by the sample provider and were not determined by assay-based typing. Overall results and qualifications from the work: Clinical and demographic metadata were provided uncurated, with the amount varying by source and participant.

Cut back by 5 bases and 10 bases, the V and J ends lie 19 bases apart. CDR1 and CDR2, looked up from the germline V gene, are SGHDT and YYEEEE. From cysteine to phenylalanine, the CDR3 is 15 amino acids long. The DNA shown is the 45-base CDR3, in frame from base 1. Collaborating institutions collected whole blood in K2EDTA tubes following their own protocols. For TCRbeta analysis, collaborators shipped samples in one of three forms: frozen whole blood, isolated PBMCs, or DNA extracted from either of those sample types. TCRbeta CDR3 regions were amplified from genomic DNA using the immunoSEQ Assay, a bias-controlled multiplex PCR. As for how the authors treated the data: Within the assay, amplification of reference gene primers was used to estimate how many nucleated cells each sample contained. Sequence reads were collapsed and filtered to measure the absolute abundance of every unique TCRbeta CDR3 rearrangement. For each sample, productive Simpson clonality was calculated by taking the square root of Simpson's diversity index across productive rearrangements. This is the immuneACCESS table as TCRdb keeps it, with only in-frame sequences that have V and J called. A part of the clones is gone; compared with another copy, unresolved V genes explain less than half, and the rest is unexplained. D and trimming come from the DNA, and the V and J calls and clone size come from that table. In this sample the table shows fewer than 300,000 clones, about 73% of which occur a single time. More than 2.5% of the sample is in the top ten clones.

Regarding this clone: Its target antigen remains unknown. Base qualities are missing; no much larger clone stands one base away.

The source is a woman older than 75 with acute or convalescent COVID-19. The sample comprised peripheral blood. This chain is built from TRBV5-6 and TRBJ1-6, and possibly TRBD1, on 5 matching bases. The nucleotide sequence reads TGTGCCAGCAGGGCCACCGGGACTCGGGACTCACCCCTCCACTTT. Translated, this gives CASRATGTRDSPLHF.